A single sample gave rise to the 7 T cell receptor beta chains below, sequenced in a study of T cell repertoires in cytomegalovirus infection. From the reads, TCRdb called clonotypes with MiXCR, one entry per CDR3 protein. Among 900,000 to 950,000 distinct CDR3 sequences, about a third were seen once, and the ten largest hold over 12%. No cognate antigen is known for these TCRs. The specimen was cultured CD8+ T cells from PBMCs, collected from culture after CMV antigen stimulation. These receptors all stem from a human donor in good health (CMV status not recorded). Some clones in this sample may be carry-over from other donors' samples.

The chain couples TRBV7-9 to TRBJ1-2; D is undetermined. This CDR3 is built from 16 residues. Germline CDR1 is SEHNR and CDR2 is FQNEAQ (reference sequence). Trimming pared 0 bases from V and 7 bases from J, leaving 18 bases between. CDR3 loop: CASSLAHQKAVAGYTF. The DNA for the CDR3 is TGTGCCAGCAGCTTAGCGCATCAGAAGGCGGTGGCTGGCTACACCTTC.

This clonotype was counted at least ten times. Compared with germline, one end of the junction differs, possibly owing to a read error. The V call is TRBV7-7, the J call TRBJ2-3; possible D gene TRBD2, 6 bases. The CDR3 loop spans 13 amino acids. Germline loops: CDR1 SSHAT, CDR2 FNYEAQ (reference sequence). The CDR3 protein is CASSFSGADTQYF. CDR3 bases: TGTGCTAGCAGCTTCTCGGGGGCAGATACGCAGTATTTT.

This rearrangement joins TRBV6-5 to TRBJ2-3; 9 bases fit TRBD1. The CDR3 is made up of 18 amino acids. Trimming removed 2 bases from V and 3 bases from J; junction bases left unmatched: 12. Germline loops: CDR1 MNHEY, CDR2 SVGAGI. CDR3 region: CASSYTPNGQGRTDTQYF. The CDR3 coding sequence is TGTGCCAGCAGTTACACACCCAATGGACAGGGGCGGACAGATACGCAGTATTTT.

This clonotype was seen at least ten times. The chain employs TRBV7-2 and TRBJ2-3, with 8 bases aligning to TRBD1. This CDR3 contains 15 residues. Germline V gene sequence: CDR1 SGHTA, CDR2 FQGNSA. Germline trimming cut 6 bases from V and 5 bases from J; bases unmatched to any gene: 10. The CDR3 reads CASRFRDRSQDTQYF. The CDR3 nucleotides read TGTGCCAGCAGATTCCGGGACAGGTCTCAAGATACGCAGTATTTT.

This clonotype has just a few counts. For the CDR3, the DNA is TGTGCCAGCAGCCGCCCTGAGGGTATCAGCAATCAGCCCCAGCATTTT. Translation: CASSRPEGISNQPQHF. This sequence joins TRBV7-2 and TRBJ1-5; D gene ambiguous. The V gene's germline CDR1 is SGHTA and CDR2 FQGNSA. This CDR3 spans 16 amino acids. Trimming stripped 5 bases from V and 1 base from J, with 15 bases between.

The chain recombines TRBV19 with TRBJ2-3, with D unresolved. The germline V and J ends were trimmed by 6 bases and 8 bases, with 21 bases remaining between them. From germline, CDR1 is LNHDA and CDR2 SQIVND (reference sequence). The length of the CDR3 is 15 residues. The CDR3 spells CASRSTEALVGTQYF. The CDR3 DNA follows: TGTGCCAGTAGATCCACAGAGGCCCTCGTCGGTACGCAGTATTTT.

This clonotype was observed at least ten times. This sequence joins TRBV7-8 and TRBJ2-5; 9 bases fit TRBD2. The ends lost 1 base at V and 5 bases at J; junction bases unmatched: 14. Germline V CDR1 and CDR2: SGHVS, FQNEAQ. The CDR3 contains 18 residues. CDR3 sequence: CASSLEGVGSGGLETQYF. In DNA form, the CDR3 reads TGTGCCAGCAGCTTAGAGGGAGTTGGTAGCGGGGGCTTGGAGACCCAGTACTTC.